This TCR beta chain was recorded in a study of cytomegalovirus exposure and HLA in healthy donors. Overall study: Approximately 190 million T cells yielded some 120 million unique TCR beta sequences in earlier analysis.

The CDR3 is 15 residues long. Losses at the gene ends were 8 bases for V and 2 bases for J; bases not matched to a gene: 11. Germline V lookup: CDR1 MDHEN, CDR2 SYDVKM. Researchers ran the PCR with 60 Vbeta and 13 Jbeta primers. The protocol was immunoSEQ multiplex PCR, while the TCRdb copy is restricted to in-frame clones and leaves out a portion. The sample holds about 110,000 clones, 82% seen once. Specimen: PBMCs. This sequence was found in a man between 50 and 59 years old in good health and CMV-seronegative. The rearrangement links TRBV28 to TRBJ2-5; the match to TRBD2 covers 7 bases. CDR3 sequence: CASFSLKRGQETQYF. The CDR3 DNA is TGTGCCAGCTTTTCCCTCAAGCGGGGTCAAGAGACCCAGTACTTC.